These 30 T cell receptor beta chains came from one sample sequenced in a study of beta chain features in type 1 diabetes listed by TCRdb under 2018. The library relied on the immunoSEQ multiplex PCR assay. The entire isolated RNA was reverse transcribed using the High Capacity cDNA Reverse Transcription Kit, and thus expressed TCRB transcripts were sequenced. Imported from immuneACCESS, the table was reduced by TCRdb to in-frame sequences with V and J called. These copies leave out some clones; in studies compared against another copy, an unresolved V gene accounts for under half, and the cause of the remainder is not known. The sample yields 640,000 or so clones; roughly 12% were counted once. The ten largest clones capture approximately 0.02% of the sample. General conclusions and limits of the study: In all four CD4+ subsets, TCRB CDR3 length was moderately but significantly shorter in type 1 diabetes patients.

No antigens are known for them. Sequenced input: naive CD4+ T cells from blood. This specimen's cell subset or site label, interpreted: true naive CD4+ T cells. Source of these receptors: a man aged 18 to 29 with type 1 diabetes.

The rearrangement links TRBV25-1 to TRBJ1-4; maybe TRBD1 (6 bases). V lost 3 bases, J lost 8 bases, and 13 bases lay in between. This CDR3 has 14 residues. Germline CDR1 reads MGHDK; CDR2 reads SYGVNS. The CDR3 nucleotides read TGTGCCAGCAGTGAGGGCAGGGGTTGGGAAAAACTGTTTTTT. Translation: CASSEGRGWEKLFF.

The J gene is TRBJ1-2, the V gene TRBV4-1, with 8 positions matching TRBD1. J lost 8 bases, V lost 2 bases, and 4 bases had no gene match. The CDR3 is 13 amino acids. Germline V lookup: CDR1 MGHRA, CDR2 YSYEKL. DNA of the CDR3: TGCGCCAGCAGCCAAACGACAGGGGACGGCTACACCTTC. The encoded protein is CASSQTTGDGYTF.

This clone was seen a handful of times. The chain links TRBV18 to TRBJ2-3; TRBD1 aligns across 10 bases. After removal of 3 bases from V and 1 base from J, the junction contained 7 bases not matched to a gene. The CDR3 has 17 residues. The germline V gene encodes CDR1 KGHSH and CDR2 LQKENI. The CDR3, as DNA: TGTGCCAGCTCACCGCCGGGACAGGGGATTGGCACAGATACGCAGTATTTT. Protein product: CASSPPGQGIGTDTQYF.

This clone was seen more than once but under ten times. V gene TRBV2 combines with J gene TRBJ1-5; D may be TRBD1 (6 bases). The V end was cut by 4 bases, the J end by 2 bases, with 18 bases between. Germline-derived CDR1 and CDR2 are SNHLY and FYNNEI. There are 17 residues in the CDR3. The CDR3 DNA sequence: TGTGCCAGCAGTGTCCCTCTAGGGGGGGGTGGCAATCAGCCCCAGCATTTT. Translating gives CASSVPLGGGGNQPQHF. Full variable domain (remainder filled in from reference TRBV2 and TRBJ1-5): EPEVTQTPSHQVTQMGQEVILRCVPISNHLYFYWYRQILGQKVEFLVSFYNNEISEKSEIFDDQFSVERPDGSNFTLKIRSTKLEDSAMYFCASSVPLGGGGNQPQHFGDGTRLSIL.

The V gene is TRBV30, the J gene TRBJ1-2, with D possibly TRBD1 on 6 matching bases. There are 12 residues in the CDR3. V was trimmed by 2 bases and J by 7 bases, leaving 11 bases between them. The germline V gene has CDR1 GTSNPN and CDR2 SVGIG (reference sequence). The CDR3 sequence: CAWSSTGFGYTF. The CDR3 nucleotides are TGTGCCTGGAGTTCTACAGGGTTTGGCTACACCTTC.

In this sample, this clone turned up a few times. The sample contains more than one DNA sequence encoding this CDR3. V usage is TRBV10-3 and J usage is TRBJ2-7; 11 bases fit TRBD1. The CDR3 consists of 14 residues. CDR1 is ENHRY, CDR2 SYGVKD, per germline. The junction had 1 base not matched to a gene; V was cut back by 2 bases and J by 4 bases. In nucleotides, the CDR3 is TGTGCCATCAGTGAGGGGACAGGGGGTTACGAGCAGTACTTC. Residues: CAISEGTGGYEQYF.

This chain connects TRBV13 to TRBJ2-1; possibly TRBD1 for D (6 bases). CDR1 PRHDT and CDR2 FYEKMQ come from the germline V gene (reference sequence). The germline V and J ends were trimmed by 3 bases and 0 bases, with 9 bases remaining between them. The CDR3 runs 15 residues. CDR3 region: CASSFDRTSYNEQFF. The CDR3 coding sequence is TGTGCCAGCAGCTTCGACAGGACCTCCTACAATGAGCAGTTCTTC.

This clone was counted only a few times. The rearrangement joins TRBV19 to TRBJ1-2; D possibly corresponds to TRBD1 (6 bases). The CDR3 spans 13 residues. Trimming shortened V by 3 bases and J by 7 bases, and 12 bases separated the two germline ends. CDR1 and CDR2 from the germline V gene are LNHDA and SQIVND (reference sequence). The CDR3 bases are TGTGCCAGTAGTATCCGGGACATTAGTGGCTACACCTTC. As protein: CASSIRDISGYTF.

The gene calls are TRBV6-1 and TRBJ1-2; 9 bases agree with TRBD1. Germline V gene sequence: CDR1 MNHNS, CDR2 SASEGT. This CDR3 has 12 residues. V dropped 7 bases and J dropped 8; count of bases not matched to a gene: 5. The CDR3 protein is CASTLTGGGYTF. DNA of the CDR3: TGTGCCAGCACCCTCACAGGGGGCGGCTACACCTTC.

The chain recombines TRBV30 with TRBJ1-2; a possible D gene is TRBD1 (5 bases). Trimming took off 1 base at V and 9 bases at J, with 15 bases between the two ends. This CDR3 comprises 13 residues. Germline V lookup: CDR1 GTSNPN, CDR2 SVGIG (reference sequence). CDR3 region: CAWSGPGTYSYTF. CDR3 nucleotide sequence: TGTGCCTGGAGTGGCCCCGGGACGTACAGCTACACCTTC.

The chain joins TRBV30 to TRBJ2-5; a weak D match, TRBD2 (5 bases). Between the trimmed V and J ends, which lost 0 bases and 8 bases, there was a span of 7 bases. The length of the CDR3 is 11 residues. From germline, CDR1 is GTSNPN and CDR2 SVGIG (reference sequence). The CDR3 DNA reads as TGTGCCTGGAGTGTGGAGGCTACCCAGTACTTC. Its translation: CAWSVEATQYF.

The gene calls are TRBV2 and TRBJ1-6, with a possible D match to TRBD1 (5 bases). Trimming removed 7 bases from V and 5 bases from J, with 15 bases in between. The CDR3 runs to 15 residues. The germline V gene has CDR1 SNHLY and CDR2 FYNNEI. Written as DNA, the CDR3 is TGTGCCAGCACGAAGAGGGGCCCTGATAATTCACCCCTCCACTTT. Its translation is CASTKRGPDNSPLHF.

The chain uses TRBV11-2 and TRBJ2-7; TRBD2 agrees at 11 bases. The CDR3 consists of 16 residues. Trimming took 5 bases from V and 4 from J; bases not matched to a gene: 10. The germline CDR1 and CDR2 sequences are SGHAT and FQNNGV. CDR3 in amino acids: CASSRGGLAASYEQYF. The CDR3, as DNA: TGTGCCAGCAGCCGGGGGGGACTAGCGGCTAGTTACGAGCAGTACTTC.

This chain's CDR3 is CSVRGDSRAQETQYF. The CDR3 DNA follows: TGCAGCGTTCGGGGGGACAGTCGGGCCCAAGAGACCCAGTACTTC. The V gene is TRBV29-1, the J gene TRBJ2-5; D may be TRBD1 or TRBD2 (7 bases each). There are 15 residues in the CDR3. V lost 5 bases and J 1 base, leaving 17 bases between the germline ends. Looked up from germline, CDR1 is SQVTM and CDR2 is ANQGSEA.

With regard to this clone: This same CDR3 is encoded by further DNA sequences in the sample. The rearrangement uses TRBV7-9 and TRBJ2-5, with D unclear. CDR1 and CDR2 (germline): SEHNR, FQNEAQ (reference sequence). Trimming removed 5 bases at V and 5 bases at J, with 6 bases between. The CDR3 totals 11 residues. The CDR3 DNA sequence: TGTGCCAGCAGCCCCGGTGAGACCCAGTACTTC. Translated: CASSPGETQYF. Full variable domain (missing parts from reference TRBV7-9 and TRBJ2-5): DTGVSQNPRHKITKRGQNVTFRCDPISEHNRLYWYRQTLGQGPEFLTYFQNEAQLEKSRLLSDRFSAERPKGSFSTLEIQRTEQGDSAMYLCASSPGETQYFGPGTRLLVL.

In this sample, this clone turned up a few times. CDR3: CASSLGGHNSPLHF. CDR3 nucleotide sequence: TGTGCCAGCAGCTTAGGGGGACATAATTCACCCCTCCACTTT. The rearrangement uses TRBV7-9 and TRBJ1-6; D is perhaps TRBD1 (5 bases). Germline V lookup: CDR1 SEHNR, CDR2 FQNEAQ (reference sequence). This CDR3 comprises 14 residues. Trimming left V 1 base short and J 5 bases short, with 6 bases between.

This clone was seen only a few times. J is TRBJ2-7 and V is TRBV5-1; D not resolved. Germline assignment: CDR1 SGHRS and CDR2 YFSETQ. The V and J ends lost 0 bases and 2 bases respectively, with 6 bases between them. The CDR3 runs to 13 residues. DNA for the CDR3: TGCGCCAGCAGCTTGGACAGTCCCTACGAGCAGTACTTC. As protein: CASSLDSPYEQYF.

The rearrangement uses TRBV25-1 and TRBJ1-5, with D unresolved. The length of the CDR3 is 12 residues. The V and J ends lost 3 bases and 5 bases respectively, with 5 bases between them. Germline V gene data show CDR1 as MGHDK and CDR2 as SYGVNS. The CDR3 DNA follows: TGTGCCAGCAGTGACAGCTATCAGCCCCAGCATTTT. This translates into CASSDSYQPQHF.

This clone was recorded many times. The rearrangement uses TRBV16 and TRBJ2-7, with a tentative D call TRBD2 (5 bases). The V end was cut by 5 bases, the J end by 3 bases, with 5 bases between. Per germline, CDR1 KGHSY and CDR2 FQNENV. The CDR3 covers 11 residues. The chain's CDR3 is CASSDYYEQYF. The CDR3 DNA is TGTGCCAGCAGCGACTACTACGAGCAGTACTTC.

The chain employs TRBV2 and TRBJ2-3; TRBD2 agrees at 11 bases. CDR1 SNHLY and CDR2 FYNNEI come from the germline V gene. Trimming at V came to 10 bases and at J to 7 bases, leaving 13 bases not matched to a gene. The CDR3 sequence is 15 residues long. In nucleotides, the CDR3 is TGTGCCACCACCTGGGATAGCGGGGGGGTCAATACGCAGTATTTT. Translation: CATTWDSGGVNTQYF.

This clone was observed a few times. V gene TRBV28 combines with J gene TRBJ2-1, with D perhaps matching TRBD1 (5 bases). The V gene lost 6 bases and the J gene lost 6 bases, with 9 bases spanning the gap. The CDR3 is 12 amino acids. CDR1 and CDR2 (germline): MDHEN, SYDVKM. The CDR3 spells CASRQVSNEQFF. In DNA form, the CDR3 reads TGTGCCAGCAGACAGGTTAGCAATGAGCAGTTCTTC.

The rearrangement uses TRBV30 and TRBJ1-1; D gene unclear. V was pared by 4 bases and J by 7 bases, with 10 bases between. CDR3 size: 11 residues. The germline V gene encodes CDR1 GTSNPN and CDR2 SVGIG (reference sequence). In DNA form, the CDR3 reads TGTGCCTGGACTAGGGAGTTTGAAGCTTTCTTT. It yields the protein CAWTREFEAFF.

The gene calls are TRBV14 and TRBJ1-2, with TRBD1 as a possible D gene (6 bases). This CDR3 has 15 residues. Germline-derived CDR1 and CDR2 are SGHDN and FVKESK. V was clipped by 4 bases and J by 5 bases, with 17 bases between them. The CDR3 DNA follows: TGTGCCAGCAGCCTCCGCGCAGGGGCCGGGTATGGCTACACCTTC. Residues: CASSLRAGAGYGYTF.

This clone was seen a handful of times. The V and J genes are TRBV6-6 and TRBJ1-2; no clear D gene. The V gene lost 0 bases and the J gene lost 6 bases, with 8 bases spanning the gap. The CDR3 has 13 residues. Per germline, CDR1 MNHNY and CDR2 SVGAGI (reference sequence). CDR3 amino acids: CASSYSTQDGYTF. For the CDR3, the DNA is TGTGCCAGCAGTTACTCGACGCAGGATGGCTACACCTTC.

This clone was counted many times. The chain is built from TRBV10-3 and TRBJ2-3; 7 nucleotides match TRBD1. Germline CDR1 is ENHRY and CDR2 is SYGVKD. The CDR3 length is 12 residues. J lost 1 base, V lost 11 bases, and 3 bases had no gene match. The CDR3 DNA follows: TGTGCCCACGGACAGGGCACAGATACGCAGTATTTT. It specifies CAHGQGTDTQYF.

Concerning this clone: Its ends do not fully match the called genes, so a read error is possible. The V call is TRBV6-6, the J call TRBJ2-1; D might be TRBD2 (5 bases). The germline V gene has CDR1 MNHNY and CDR2 SVGAGI (reference sequence). This CDR3 has 13 amino acids. This CDR3 is CASSRGSSNEQFF. The DNA for the CDR3 is TGTGCCAGCAGCCGCGGGTCCTCCAATGAGCAGTTCTTC.

The CDR3 loop reads CAWAQGGGNQPQHF. The CDR3 DNA sequence: TGTGCCTGGGCCCAAGGGGGGGGTAATCAGCCCCAGCATTTT. The chain combines TRBV30 with TRBJ1-5, with D possibly TRBD1 on 6 matching bases. The CDR3 runs to 14 residues. CDR1 is GTSNPN and CDR2 is SVGIG in the germline V gene (reference sequence). V was cut by 5 bases and J by 4 bases, with 15 bases left in between.

This clone was seen a handful of times. This chain uses TRBV19 with TRBJ1-2; tentatively, D is TRBD1 (6 bases). Germline V gives CDR1 LNHDA, CDR2 SQIVND (reference sequence). V was clipped by 5 bases and J by 8 bases, with 18 bases between them. The CDR3 consists of 14 residues. The CDR3 loop reads CASSPSGHTSGYTF. For the CDR3, the DNA is TGTGCCAGTAGTCCCTCGGGACATACCTCCGGCTACACCTTC.

J is TRBJ1-2 and V is TRBV5-1; D might be TRBD1 (5 bases). Germline loops: CDR1 SGHRS, CDR2 YFSETQ. The CDR3 runs 13 residues. Deletions cut 0 bases from V and 4 bases from J, with 7 bases between. The CDR3 region is CASSLGDAYGYTF. The CDR3 coding sequence is TGCGCCAGCAGCTTGGGGGACGCCTATGGCTACACCTTC.

This clone was seen a handful of times. This rearrangement joins TRBV6-5 to TRBJ1-5, with TRBD1 matching 7 bases. The V gene end was trimmed by 8 bases and the J gene end by 1 base; junction bases not matched to a gene: 8. Germline values: CDR1 MNHEY, CDR2 SVGAGI. CDR3 length: 15 amino acids. This CDR3 reads CASRRQGRSNQPQHF. The CDR3 bases are TGTGCCAGCCGAAGACAGGGAAGGAGCAATCAGCCCCAGCATTTT.